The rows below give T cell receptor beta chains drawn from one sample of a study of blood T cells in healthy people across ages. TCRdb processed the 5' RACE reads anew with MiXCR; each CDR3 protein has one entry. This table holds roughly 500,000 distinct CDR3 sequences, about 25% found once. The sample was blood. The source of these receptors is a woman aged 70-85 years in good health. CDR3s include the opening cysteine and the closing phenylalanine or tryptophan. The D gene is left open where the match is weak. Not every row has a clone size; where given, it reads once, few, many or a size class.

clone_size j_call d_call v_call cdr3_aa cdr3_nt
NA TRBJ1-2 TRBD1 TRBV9 CASSVEGQETYGYTF TGTGCCAGCAGCGTAGAAGGACAGGAGACCTATGGCTACACCTTC
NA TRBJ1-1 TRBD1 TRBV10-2 CASSDWDRVPNTEAFF TGCGCCAGCAGTGACTGGGACAGGGTCCCAAACACTGAGGCTTTCTTT
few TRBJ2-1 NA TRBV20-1 CSARRQSYNEQFF TGCAGTGCTAGAAGACAGTCCTACAATGAGCAGTTCTTC
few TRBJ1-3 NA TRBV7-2 CASSANPGFSGNTIYF TGTGCCAGCAGCGCTAACCCAGGGTTCTCTGGAAACACCATATATTTT
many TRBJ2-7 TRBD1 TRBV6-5 CASSSPTYGTGSYEQYF TGTGCCAGCAGTTCACCAACTTACGGGACAGGCTCCTACGAGCAGTACTTC
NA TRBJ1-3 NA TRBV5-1 CASSLEGGAYSGNTIYF TGCGCCAGCAGCTTGGAAGGGGGGGCCTACTCTGGAAACACCATATATTTT
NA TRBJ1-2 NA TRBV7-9 CASSFGEGLDGYTF TGTGCCAGCAGCTTCGGGGAGGGCCTTGATGGCTACACCTTC
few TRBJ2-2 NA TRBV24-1 CATSDSRQGDTGELFF TGTGCCACCAGTGACTCGCGTCAGGGTGACACCGGGGAGCTGTTTTTT
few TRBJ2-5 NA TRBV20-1 CSARGAGSKETQYF TGCAGTGCTAGAGGGGCGGGGTCGAAAGAGACCCAGTACTTC
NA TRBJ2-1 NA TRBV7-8 CASSARQAPYNEQFF TGTGCCAGCAGCGCCCGACAGGCCCCCTACAATGAGCAGTTCTTC
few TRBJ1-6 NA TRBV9 CASSVRLNSPLHF TGTGCCAGCAGCGTGAGACTTAATTCACCCCTCCACTTT
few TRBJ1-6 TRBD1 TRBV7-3 CASSLNRGGNSPLHF TGTGCCAGCAGCTTAAACAGGGGAGGGAATTCACCCCTCCACTTT
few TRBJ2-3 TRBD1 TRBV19 CASSPGQVFGTQYF TGTGCCAGTAGTCCGGGACAGGTATTTGGTACGCAGTATTTT
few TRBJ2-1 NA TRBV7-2 CASSYVGTNSYNEQFF TGTGCCAGCAGCTATGTAGGGACAAACTCCTACAATGAGCAGTTCTTC
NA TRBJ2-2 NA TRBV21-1 CASSKIDGRHTGELFF TGTGCCAGCAGCAAAATTGACGGCAGACACACCGGGGAGCTGTTTTTT
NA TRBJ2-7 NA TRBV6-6 CASSYSESRPTYEQYF TGTGCCAGCAGTTACTCGGAGTCGCGACCTACCTACGAGCAGTACTTC
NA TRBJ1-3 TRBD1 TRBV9 CASSTRDSLSSGNTIYF TGTGCCAGCAGCACAAGGGACAGCTTATCCTCTGGAAACACCATATATTTT
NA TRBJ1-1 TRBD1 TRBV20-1 CSASGGTVNTEAFF TGCAGTGCCTCCGGTGGGACAGTGAACACTGAAGCTTTCTTT
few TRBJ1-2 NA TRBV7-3 CASSPGQTGNYGYTF TGTGCCAGCAGCCCCGGACAGACAGGCAACTATGGCTACACCTTC
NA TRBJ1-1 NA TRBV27 CASSISTQRTEAFF TGTGCCAGCAGTATCTCGACGCAACGCACTGAAGCTTTCTTT
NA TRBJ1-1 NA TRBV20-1 CSAAAGAVNTEAFF TGCAGTGCAGCGGCAGGGGCTGTGAACACTGAAGCTTTCTTT
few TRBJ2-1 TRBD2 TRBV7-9 CATKRVRGAGYYNEQFF TGTGCCACCAAGAGAGTCCGGGGAGCGGGGTATTACAATGAGCAGTTCTTC
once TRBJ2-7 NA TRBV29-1 CSVVDPQNYEQYF TGCAGCGTTGTGGACCCCCAGAACTACGAGCAGTACTTC
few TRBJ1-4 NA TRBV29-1 CSGQGAATNEKLFF TGCAGCGGTCAGGGAGCTGCAACTAATGAAAAACTGTTTTTT
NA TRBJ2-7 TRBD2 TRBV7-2 CASSLGVASGGPYEQYF TGTGCCAGCAGCTTAGGAGTGGCTAGCGGGGGCCCCTACGAGCAGTACTTC
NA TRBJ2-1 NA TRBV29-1 CSAEGGTGRYNEQFF TGCAGCGCCGAGGGGGGGACCGGGCGTTACAATGAGCAGTTCTTC
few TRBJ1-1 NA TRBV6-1 CASSEGFGGLTEASF TGTGCCAGCAGTGAAGGCTTTGGGGGACTGACTGAAGCTTCCTTT
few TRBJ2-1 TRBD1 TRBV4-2 CASSTTGESEQFF TGTGCCAGCAGCACTACAGGGGAAAGTGAGCAGTTCTTC
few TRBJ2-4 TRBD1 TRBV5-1 CASSLEQGKNIQYF TGCGCCAGCAGCTTGGAACAGGGGAAAAACATTCAGTACTTC